This TCR beta chain was recovered during a study of blood T cell repertoires in COVID-19. Study background: Samples came from the United States, Italy and Spain, spanning acute and convalescent COVID-19. The analysed material was cDNA or gDNA that came from T cells, B-cell-depleted T cells, or PBMCs.

As originally analysed: Amplification from reference gene primers served as the basis for estimated nucleated cell counts. This table comes from immunoSEQ multiplex PCR, and its TCRdb copy is limited to in-frame clones, with some not included. The DNA was the basis for D and trimming; V, J and clone size are from that table. This sample carries 200,000 or so clones, 86% of them seen once, and the ten largest clones take around 4.5%. This clone came up a few times. J gave up 7 bases and V 0 bases, and 7 bases lay outside the gene matches. The CDR3 is 15 amino acids. The germline CDR1 and CDR2 sequences are SGHDN and FVKESK.

The TCR sequence derives from a man between 50 and 59 years old with acute or convalescent COVID-19. The sequenced material came from peripheral blood. The chain uses TRBV14 and TRBJ1-2; 8 bases are shared with TRBD1. As DNA, the CDR3 is TGTGCCAGCAGCCAAGAACCGACAGGGGTTCGTGGCTACACCTTC. Its translation is CASSQEPTGVRGYTF.